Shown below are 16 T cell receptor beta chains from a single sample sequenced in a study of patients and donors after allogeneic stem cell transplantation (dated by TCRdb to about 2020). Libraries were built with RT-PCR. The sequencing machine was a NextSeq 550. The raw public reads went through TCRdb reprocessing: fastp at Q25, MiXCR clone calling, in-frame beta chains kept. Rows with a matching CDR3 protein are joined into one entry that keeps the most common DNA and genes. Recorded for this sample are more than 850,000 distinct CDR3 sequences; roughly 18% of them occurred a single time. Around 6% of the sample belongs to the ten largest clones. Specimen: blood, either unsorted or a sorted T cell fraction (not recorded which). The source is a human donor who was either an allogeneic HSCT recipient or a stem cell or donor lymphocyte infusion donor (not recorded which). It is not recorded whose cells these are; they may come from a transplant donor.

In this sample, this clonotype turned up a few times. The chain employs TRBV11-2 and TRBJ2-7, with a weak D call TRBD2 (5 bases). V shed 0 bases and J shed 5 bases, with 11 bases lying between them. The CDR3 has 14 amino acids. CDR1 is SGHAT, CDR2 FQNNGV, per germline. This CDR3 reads CASSLDRGSDEQYF. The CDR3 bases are TGTGCCAGCAGCTTAGATCGAGGTAGCGACGAGCAGTACTTC.

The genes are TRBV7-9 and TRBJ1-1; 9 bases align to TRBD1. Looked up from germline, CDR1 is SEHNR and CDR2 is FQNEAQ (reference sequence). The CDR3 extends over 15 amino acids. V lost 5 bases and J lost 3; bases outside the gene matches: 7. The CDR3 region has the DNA TGTGCCAGCAGCATCCTAACAGGGGGCGACACTGAAGCTTTCTTT. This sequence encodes CASSILTGGDTEAFF.

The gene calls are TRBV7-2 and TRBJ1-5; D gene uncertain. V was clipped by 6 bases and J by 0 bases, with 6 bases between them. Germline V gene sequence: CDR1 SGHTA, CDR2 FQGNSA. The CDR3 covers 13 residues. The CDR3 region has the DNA TGTGCCAGCAGGTGGGCTAGCAATCAGCCCCAGCATTTT. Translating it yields CASRWASNQPQHF.

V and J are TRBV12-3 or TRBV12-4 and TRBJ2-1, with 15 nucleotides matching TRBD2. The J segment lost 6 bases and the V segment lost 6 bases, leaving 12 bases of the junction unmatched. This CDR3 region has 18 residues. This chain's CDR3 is CASSPHQGLAGGGNEQFF. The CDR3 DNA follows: TGTGCCAGCAGCCCACATCAGGGACTAGCGGGGGGTGGCAATGAGCAGTTCTTC.

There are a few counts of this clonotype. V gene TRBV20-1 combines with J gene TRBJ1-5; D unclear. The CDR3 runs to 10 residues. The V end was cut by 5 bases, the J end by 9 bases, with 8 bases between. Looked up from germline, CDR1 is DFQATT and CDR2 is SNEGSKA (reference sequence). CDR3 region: CSALIPPQHF. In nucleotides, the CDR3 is TGCAGTGCTCTTATTCCGCCCCAGCATTTT.

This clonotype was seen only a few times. CDR3 in amino acids: CASSPPLNTGELFF. The CDR3, as DNA: TGTGCCAGCAGCCCCCCCTTGAACACCGGGGAGCTGTTTTTT. The chain carries TRBV7-9 and TRBJ2-2; no definite D call. The CDR3 consists of 14 residues. Trimming took off 5 bases at V and 1 base at J, with 8 bases between the two ends. Germline CDR1 reads SEHNR; CDR2 reads FQNEAQ (reference sequence).

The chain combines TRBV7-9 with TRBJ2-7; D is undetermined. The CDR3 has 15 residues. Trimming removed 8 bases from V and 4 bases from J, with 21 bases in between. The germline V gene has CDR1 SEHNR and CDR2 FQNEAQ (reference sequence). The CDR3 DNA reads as TGTGCCAGCTTGCCCCCGGTCGCACCCGTGTACGAGCAGTACTTC. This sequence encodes CASLPPVAPVYEQYF.

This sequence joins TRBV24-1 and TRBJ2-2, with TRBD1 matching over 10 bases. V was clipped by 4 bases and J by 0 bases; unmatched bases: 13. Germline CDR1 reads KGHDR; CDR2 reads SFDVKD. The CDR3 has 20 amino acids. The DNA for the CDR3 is TGTGCCACCAGTGACAGCCTGGGACAGGGGTCTGCCTCGAACACCGGGGAGCTGTTTTTT. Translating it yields CATSDSLGQGSASNTGELFF.

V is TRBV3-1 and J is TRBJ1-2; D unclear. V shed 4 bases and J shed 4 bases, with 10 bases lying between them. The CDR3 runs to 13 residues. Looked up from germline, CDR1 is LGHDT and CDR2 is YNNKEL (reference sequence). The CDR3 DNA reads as TGTGCCAGCAGCCGCCTGGATCTCTATGGCTACACCTTC. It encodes CASSRLDLYGYTF.

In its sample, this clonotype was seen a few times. CDR3 DNA sequence: TGTGCCAGCACCCACTCGGGGACCTATGGCTACACCTTC. Protein product: CASTHSGTYGYTF. The chain combines TRBV7-3 with TRBJ1-2; TRBD1 is a possible D gene (5 bases). Germline CDR1 is SGHTA and CDR2 is FQGTGA. Deletions cut 7 bases from V and 4 bases from J, with 13 bases between. The CDR3 consists of 13 residues. Full variable domain (missing parts from reference TRBV7-3 and TRBJ1-2): GAGVSQTPSNKVTEKGKYVELRCDPISGHTALYWYRQSLGQGPEFLIYFQGTGAADDSGLPNDRFFAVRPEGSVSTLKIQRTERGDSAVYLCASTHSGTYGYTFGSGTRLTVV.

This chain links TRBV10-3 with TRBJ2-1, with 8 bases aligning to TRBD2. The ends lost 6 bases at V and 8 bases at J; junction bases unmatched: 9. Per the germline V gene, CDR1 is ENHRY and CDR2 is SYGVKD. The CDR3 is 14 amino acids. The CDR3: CAIRTSGSDDEQFF. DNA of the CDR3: TGTGCCATCAGGACGAGCGGGAGTGATGATGAGCAGTTCTTC.

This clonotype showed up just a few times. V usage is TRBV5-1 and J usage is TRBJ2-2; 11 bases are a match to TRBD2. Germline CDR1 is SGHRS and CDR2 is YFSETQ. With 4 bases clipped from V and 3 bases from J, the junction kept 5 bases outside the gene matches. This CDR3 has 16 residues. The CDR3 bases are TGCGCCAGCAGCATTACTAGCGGGGGACACACCGGGGAGCTGTTTTTT. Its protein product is CASSITSGGHTGELFF.

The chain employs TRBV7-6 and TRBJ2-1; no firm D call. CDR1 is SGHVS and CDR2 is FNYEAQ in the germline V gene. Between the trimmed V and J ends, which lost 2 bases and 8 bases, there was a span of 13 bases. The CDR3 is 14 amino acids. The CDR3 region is CASSLFMEIDEQFF. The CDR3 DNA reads TGTGCCAGCAGCTTATTTATGGAGATAGATGAGCAGTTCTTC. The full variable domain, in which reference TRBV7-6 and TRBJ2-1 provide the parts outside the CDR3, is GAGVSQSPRYKVTKRGQDVALRCDPISGHVSLYWYRQALGQGPEFLTYFNYEAQQDKSGLPNDRFSAERPEGSISTLTIQRTEQRDSAMYRCASSLFMEIDEQFFGPGTRLTVL.

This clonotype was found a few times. Here the CDR3 reads CASSLAGTGHNEQFF. The CDR3 DNA sequence: TGTGCCAGCAGCCTCGCCGGGACAGGGCACAATGAGCAGTTCTTC. J is TRBJ2-1 and V is TRBV28; the match to TRBD1 covers 9 bases. This CDR3 has 15 amino acids. Trimming at V came to 6 bases and at J to 5 bases, leaving 8 bases not matched to a gene. CDR1 MDHEN and CDR2 SYDVKM come from the germline V gene.

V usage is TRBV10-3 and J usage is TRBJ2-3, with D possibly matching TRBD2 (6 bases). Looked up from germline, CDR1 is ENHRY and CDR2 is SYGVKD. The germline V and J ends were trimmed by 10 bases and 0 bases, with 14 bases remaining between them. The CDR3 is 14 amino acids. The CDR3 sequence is CATHPGLSTDTQYF. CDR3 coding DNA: TGTGCCACTCACCCGGGACTCAGCACAGATACGCAGTATTTT.

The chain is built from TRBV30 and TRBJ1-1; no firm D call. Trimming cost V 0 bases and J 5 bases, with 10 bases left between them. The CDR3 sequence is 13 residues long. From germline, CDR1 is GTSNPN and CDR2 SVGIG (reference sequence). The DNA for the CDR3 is TGTGCCTGGAGTGTGTCGATGGGGACTGAAGCTTTCTTT. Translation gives CAWSVSMGTEAFF.